These T cell receptor beta chains were read from a single sample in a study of early T cells in non-severe SARS-CoV-2 infection. TCRdb recomputed calls from the 5' RACE reads with MiXCR, one row per CDR3 protein. The sample has approximately 52,000 distinct CDR3 sequences, approximately 8% seen once; the top ten hold about 4.2%. Input material: whole blood. The receptors were gathered from an adult who was a healthcare worker with PCR-confirmed SARS-CoV-2 infection or an uninfected control (not recorded which). Both conserved end residues are part of each CDR3. Fields, in order: CDR3 protein, CDR3 DNA, D gene, V gene, clone size, J gene. A D gene is named only where the DNA matches it firmly. Clone size, where shown, is once, few, many, or a class for clones that have expanded.

CASSRDGAGELFF,TGTGCCAGCAGCCGGGACGGAGCCGGGGAGCTGTTTTTT,NA,TRBV11-1,many,TRBJ2-2
CASSLLSYEQYF,TGTGCCAGCAGTCTTCTCTCCTACGAGCAGTACTTC,NA,TRBV28,NA,TRBJ2-7
CAIGAGAQETQYF,TGTGCCATCGGGGCAGGCGCCCAAGAGACCCAGTACTTC,NA,TRBV10-3,NA,TRBJ2-5
CASSQTSGTDTQYF,TGTGCCAGCTCTCAGACTAGCGGCACAGATACGCAGTATTTT,TRBD2,TRBV18,many,TRBJ2-3
CASSPTGGDEQYF,TGTGCCAGCAGCCCAACAGGGGGCGACGAGCAGTACTTC,TRBD1,TRBV7-3,NA,TRBJ2-7
CASRPGVAGGGETQYF,TGTGCCAGCAGGCCGGGGGTAGCGGGAGGAGGAGAGACCCAGTACTTC,TRBD2,TRBV5-4,few,TRBJ2-5
CSVFTDSFTEAFF,TGCAGCGTTTTCACCGACAGTTTCACTGAAGCTTTCTTT,NA,TRBV29-1,many,TRBJ1-1
CASSLSPGNTEAFF,TGTGCCAGCAGCTTAAGCCCCGGGAACACTGAAGCTTTCTTT,NA,TRBV13,many,TRBJ1-1
CASSPGGRYEQYF,TGTGCCAGCAGCCCGGGCGGGAGGTACGAGCAGTACTTC,TRBD2,TRBV11-2,many,TRBJ2-7
CASSLVGGGSYNEQFF,TGTGCCAGCAGCTTAGTCGGCGGGGGGTCCTACAATGAGCAGTTCTTC,TRBD2,TRBV7-8,NA,TRBJ2-1
CASSFAGVYEQYF,TGTGCCAGCAGTTTCGCGGGAGTCTACGAGCAGTACTTC,TRBD2,TRBV27,few,TRBJ2-7
CASSWDAGSYYNEQFF,TGTGCCAGCAGTTGGGATGCGGGGAGCTACTACAATGAGCAGTTCTTC,NA,TRBV6-5,few,TRBJ2-1
CASSPNWDGDTQYF,TGTGCCAGCAGCCCGAACTGGGACGGCGATACGCAGTATTTT,NA,TRBV3-1,few,TRBJ2-3
CASSLGGSNIQYF,TGTGCCAGCAGCTTAGGAGGGAGCAACATTCAGTACTTC,NA,TRBV11-2,NA,TRBJ2-4
CSASTVAKNIQYF,TGCAGTGCTAGTACGGTAGCCAAAAACATTCAGTACTTC,NA,TRBV20-1,few,TRBJ2-4
CASSEAQRNNSPLHF,TGTGCCAGCAGTGAAGCTCAGCGAAATAATTCACCCCTCCACTTT,NA,TRBV2,NA,TRBJ1-6
CATHREGGELFF,TGTGCCACCCATCGAGAGGGTGGGGAGCTGTTTTTT,NA,TRBV6-6,NA,TRBJ2-2
CSARGRDGPNYGYTF,TGCAGTGCTAGAGGTCGGGACGGACCCAACTATGGCTACACCTTC,NA,TRBV20-1,NA,TRBJ1-2
CASSLGHSGGAYNEQFF,TGTGCCAGCAGCCTTGGGCACTCAGGGGGAGCTTACAATGAGCAGTTCTTC,TRBD1,TRBV5-4,few,TRBJ2-1
CASSSIRDRVQETQYF,TGTGCCAGCAGTTCCATCCGGGACAGGGTACAAGAGACCCAGTACTTC,TRBD1,TRBV6-2/TRBV6-3,many,TRBJ2-5
CSVVVAGVGYGYTF,TGCAGCGTGGTGGTTGCGGGGGTCGGCTATGGCTACACCTTC,NA,TRBV29-1,few,TRBJ1-2
CASSYVDTQYF,TGTGCCAGCAGTTACGTAGATACGCAGTATTTT,NA,TRBV6-5,NA,TRBJ2-3
CASSLLRGTGTGELFF,TGCGCCAGCAGCTTGTTACGGGGGACAGGCACCGGGGAGCTGTTTTTT,TRBD1,TRBV5-1,NA,TRBJ2-2
CAWSVRGIYEQYF,TGTGCCTGGAGTGTTCGGGGGATCTACGAGCAGTACTTC,NA,TRBV30,many,TRBJ2-7
CASSLPGTSSYEQYF,TGTGCCAGCAGTTTGCCAGGGACAAGCTCCTACGAGCAGTACTTC,NA,TRBV28,NA,TRBJ2-7
CASSQEPQMPGLAEETQYF,TGCGCCAGCAGCCAAGAGCCCCAAATGCCGGGACTAGCGGAAGAGACCCAGTACTTC,TRBD2,TRBV4-1,NA,TRBJ2-5
CASRSSDSGNTIYF,TGTGCCAGCCGGAGTTCGGACTCTGGAAACACCATATATTTT,NA,TRBV3-1,few,TRBJ1-3
CASSFRLAGDTQYF,TGTGCCAGCAGCTTCCGCCTAGCGGGAGATACGCAGTATTTT,TRBD2,TRBV11-2,many,TRBJ2-3
CSANDRGYNQPQHF,TGCAGTGCAAACGACAGGGGGTACAATCAGCCCCAGCATTTT,TRBD1,TRBV20-1,few,TRBJ1-5
CSASSGHEQYF,TGCAGTGCTAGTTCTGGCCACGAGCAGTACTTC,NA,TRBV20-1,many,TRBJ2-7
CSAREGPVPYEQYF,TGCAGTGCTAGAGAAGGACCGGTGCCCTACGAGCAGTACTTC,NA,TRBV20-1,many,TRBJ2-7